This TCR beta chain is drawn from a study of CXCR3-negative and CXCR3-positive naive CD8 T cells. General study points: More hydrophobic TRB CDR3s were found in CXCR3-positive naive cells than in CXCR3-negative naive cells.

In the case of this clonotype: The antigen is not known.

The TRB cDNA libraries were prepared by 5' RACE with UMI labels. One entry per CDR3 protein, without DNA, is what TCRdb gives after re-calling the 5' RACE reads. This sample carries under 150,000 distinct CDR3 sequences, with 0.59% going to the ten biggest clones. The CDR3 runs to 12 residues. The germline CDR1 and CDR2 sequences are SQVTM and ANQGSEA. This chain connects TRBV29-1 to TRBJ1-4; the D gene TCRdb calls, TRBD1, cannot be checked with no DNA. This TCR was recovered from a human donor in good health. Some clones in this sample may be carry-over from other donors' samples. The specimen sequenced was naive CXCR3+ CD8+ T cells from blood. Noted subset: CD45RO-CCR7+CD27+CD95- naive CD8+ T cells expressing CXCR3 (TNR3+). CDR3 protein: CSVGGTGEKLFF.